This T cell receptor beta chain was profiled in a study of T-cell memory formation after mild COVID-19. Regarding the study as a whole: Contracting clones, day 15 to 85, had balanced CD4/CD8, and later expanders favored CD4+. CD4+ clones that contracted lay mainly in CM and EM; CD8+ ones lay in EMRA. Pre-infection memory held some responding clones, suggesting pre-existing cross-reactive T cells responded.

From the 5' RACE reads, TCRdb called clonotypes with MiXCR, one entry per CDR3 protein. This table holds about 210,000 distinct CDR3 sequences, 27% found once. The CDR3 consists of 14 residues. Trimming left V 0 bases short and J 5 bases short, with 9 bases between. The germline CDR1 and CDR2 sequences are SGHTA and FQGTGA. In regard to this clonotype: No antigen is known for it.

This sequence joins TRBV7-3 and TRBJ2-3; D is undetermined. Sequencing was performed on PBMCs or a T cell subset sorted from them (not recorded which). This TCR derives from an adult woman who had mild COVID-19 (a few samples of this study predate the infection). Cell type and time point are not known. CDR3 region: CASSLTSVGDTQYF. DNA of the CDR3: TGTGCCAGCAGCTTAACCAGCGTTGGAGATACGCAGTATTTT.